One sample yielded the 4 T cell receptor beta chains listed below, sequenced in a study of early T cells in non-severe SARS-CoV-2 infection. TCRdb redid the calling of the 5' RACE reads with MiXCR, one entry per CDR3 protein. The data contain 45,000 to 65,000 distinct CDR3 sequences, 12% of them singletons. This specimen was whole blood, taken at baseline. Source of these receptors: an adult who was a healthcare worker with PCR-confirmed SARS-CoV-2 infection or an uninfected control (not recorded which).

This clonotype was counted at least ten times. CDR3: CASSLGQGNSPLHF. The DNA of the CDR3 is TGTGCCAGCAGTCTGGGACAGGGGAATTCACCCCTCCACTTT. The chain carries TRBV27 and TRBJ1-6; 10 positions match TRBD1. Germline V lookup: CDR1 MNHEY, CDR2 SMNVEV (reference sequence). CDR3 length: 14 residues. After removal of 5 bases from V and 7 bases from J, the junction contained 2 bases not matched to a gene.

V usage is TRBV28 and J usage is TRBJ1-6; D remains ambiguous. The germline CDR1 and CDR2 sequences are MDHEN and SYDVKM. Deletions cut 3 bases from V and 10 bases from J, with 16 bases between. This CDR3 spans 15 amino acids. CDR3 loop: CASSLGRRSRSPLHF. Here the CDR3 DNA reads TGTGCCAGCAGTTTGGGTCGGCGGAGTAGATCACCCCTCCACTTT.

Here the CDR3 DNA reads TGTGCCAGCAGCCCACAGGGGACAGGGGGACAGGAGACCCAGTACTTC. Translated, it gives CASSPQGTGGQETQYF. The chain combines TRBV13 with TRBJ2-5; 11 bases match TRBD1. After removal of 5 bases from V and 5 bases from J, the junction contained 10 bases not matched to a gene. The CDR3 is made up of 16 amino acids. Germline V gene data show CDR1 as PRHDT and CDR2 as FYEKMQ (reference sequence).

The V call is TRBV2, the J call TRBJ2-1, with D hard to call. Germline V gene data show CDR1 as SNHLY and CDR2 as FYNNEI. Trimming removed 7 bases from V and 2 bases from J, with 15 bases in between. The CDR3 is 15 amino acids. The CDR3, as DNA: TGTGCCAGCAACGGGCCCTCTAGGACCTACAATGAGCAGTTCTTC. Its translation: CASNGPSRTYNEQFF.